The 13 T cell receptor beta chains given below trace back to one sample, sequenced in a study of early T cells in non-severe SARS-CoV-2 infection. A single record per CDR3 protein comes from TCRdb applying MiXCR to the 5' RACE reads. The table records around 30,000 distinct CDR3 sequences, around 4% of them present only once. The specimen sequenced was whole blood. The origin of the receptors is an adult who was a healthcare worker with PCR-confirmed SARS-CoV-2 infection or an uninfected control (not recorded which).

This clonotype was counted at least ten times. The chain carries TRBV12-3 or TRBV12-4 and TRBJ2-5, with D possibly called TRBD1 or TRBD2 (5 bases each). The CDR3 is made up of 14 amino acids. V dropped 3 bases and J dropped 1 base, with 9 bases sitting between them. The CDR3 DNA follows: TGTGCCAGCAGTTTGCCGGGGACCCAAGAGACCCAGTACTTC. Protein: CASSLPGTQETQYF.

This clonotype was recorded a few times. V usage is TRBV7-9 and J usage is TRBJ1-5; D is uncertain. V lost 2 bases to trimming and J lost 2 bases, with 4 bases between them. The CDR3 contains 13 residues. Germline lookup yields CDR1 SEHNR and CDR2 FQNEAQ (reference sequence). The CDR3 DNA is TGTGCCAGCAGCTTAAAGGGCAATCAGCCCCAGCATTTT. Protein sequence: CASSLKGNQPQHF. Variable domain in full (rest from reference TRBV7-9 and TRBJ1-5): DTGVSQNPRHKITKRGQNVTFRCDPISEHNRLYWYRQTLGQGPEFLTYFQNEAQLEKSRLLSDRFSAERPKGSFSTLEIQRTEQGDSAMYLCASSLKGNQPQHFGDGTRLSIL.

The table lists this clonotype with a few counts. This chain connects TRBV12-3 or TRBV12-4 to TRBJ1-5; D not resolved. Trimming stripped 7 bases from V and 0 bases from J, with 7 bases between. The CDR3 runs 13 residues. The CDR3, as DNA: TGTGCCAGCATTGGATCTAGCAATCAGCCCCAGCATTTT. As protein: CASIGSSNQPQHF.

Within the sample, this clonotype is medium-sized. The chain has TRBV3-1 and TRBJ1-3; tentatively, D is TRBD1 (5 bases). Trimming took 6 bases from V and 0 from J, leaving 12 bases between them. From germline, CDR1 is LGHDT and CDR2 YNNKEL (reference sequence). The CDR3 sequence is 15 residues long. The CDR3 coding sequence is TGTGCCAGCAGTCCGGGACCGTACTCTGGAAACACCATATATTTT. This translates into CASSPGPYSGNTIYF. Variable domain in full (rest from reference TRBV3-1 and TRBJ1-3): DTAVSQTPKYLVTQMGNDKSIKCEQNLGHDTMYWYKQDSKKFLKIMFSYNNKELIINETVPNRFSPKSPDKAHLNLHINSLELGDSAVYFCASSPGPYSGNTIYFGEGSWLTVV.

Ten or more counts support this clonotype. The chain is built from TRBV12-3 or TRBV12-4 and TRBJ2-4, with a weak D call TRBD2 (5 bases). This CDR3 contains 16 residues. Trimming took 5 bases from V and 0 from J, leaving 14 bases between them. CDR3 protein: CASSGWGAEAKNIQYF. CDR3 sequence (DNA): TGTGCCAGCAGTGGGTGGGGAGCAGAAGCCAAAAACATTCAGTACTTC.

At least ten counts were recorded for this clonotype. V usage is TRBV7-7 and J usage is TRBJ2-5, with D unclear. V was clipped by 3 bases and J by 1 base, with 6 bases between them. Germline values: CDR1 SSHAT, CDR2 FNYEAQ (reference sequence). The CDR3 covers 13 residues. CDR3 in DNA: TGTGCCAGCAGCTTTTCAGGCCAAGAGACCCAGTACTTC. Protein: CASSFSGQETQYF.

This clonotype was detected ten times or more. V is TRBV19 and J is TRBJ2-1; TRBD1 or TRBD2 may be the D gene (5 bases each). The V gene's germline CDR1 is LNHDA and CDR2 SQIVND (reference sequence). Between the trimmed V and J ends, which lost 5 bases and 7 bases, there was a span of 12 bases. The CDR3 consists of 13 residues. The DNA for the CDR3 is TGTGCCAGTAGTTGGGGGATAGGGAATGAGCAGTTCTTC. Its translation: CASSWGIGNEQFF.

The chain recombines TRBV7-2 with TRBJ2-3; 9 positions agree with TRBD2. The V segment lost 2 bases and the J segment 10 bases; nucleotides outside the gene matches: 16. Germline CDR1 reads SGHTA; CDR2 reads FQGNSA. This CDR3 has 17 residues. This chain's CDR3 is CASSLRAGGMQKVAQYF. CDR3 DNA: TGTGCCAGCAGCTTACGGGCGGGAGGGATGCAGAAAGTTGCGCAGTATTTT.

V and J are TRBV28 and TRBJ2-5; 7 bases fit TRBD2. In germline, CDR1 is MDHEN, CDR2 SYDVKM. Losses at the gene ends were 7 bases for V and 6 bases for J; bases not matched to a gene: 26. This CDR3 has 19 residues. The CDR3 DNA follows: TGTGCCAGCACCCAAAACGGCTGGAGACTCCGGCGGGAGTTTAAGACCCAGTACTTC. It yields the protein CASTQNGWRLRREFKTQYF.

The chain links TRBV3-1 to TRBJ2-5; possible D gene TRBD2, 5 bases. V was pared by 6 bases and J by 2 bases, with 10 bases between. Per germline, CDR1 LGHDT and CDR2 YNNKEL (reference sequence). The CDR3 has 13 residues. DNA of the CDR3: TGTGCCAGCAGGGGAGCGAGTCAAGAGACCCAGTACTTC. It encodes CASRGASQETQYF.

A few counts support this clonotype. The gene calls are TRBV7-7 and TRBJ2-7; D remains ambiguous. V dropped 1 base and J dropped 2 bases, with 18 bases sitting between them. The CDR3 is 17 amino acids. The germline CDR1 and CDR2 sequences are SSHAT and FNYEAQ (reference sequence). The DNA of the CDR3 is TGTGCCAGCAGCTTAGGACGGAAGGGCCGGAGTCCCTACGAGCAGTACTTC. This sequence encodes CASSLGRKGRSPYEQYF. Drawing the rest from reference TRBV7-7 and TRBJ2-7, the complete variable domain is GAGVSQSPRYKVTKRGQDVTLRCDPISSHATLYWYQQALGQGPEFLTYFNYEAQPDKSGLPSDRFSAERPEGSISTLTIQRTEQRDSAMYRCASSLGRKGRSPYEQYFGPGTRLTVT.

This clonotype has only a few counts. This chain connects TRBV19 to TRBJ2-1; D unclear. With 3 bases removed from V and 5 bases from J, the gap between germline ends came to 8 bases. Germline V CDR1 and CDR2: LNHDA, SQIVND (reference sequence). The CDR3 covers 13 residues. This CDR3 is CASSMEQNNEQFF. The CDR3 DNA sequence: TGTGCCAGTAGTATGGAGCAAAACAATGAGCAGTTCTTC. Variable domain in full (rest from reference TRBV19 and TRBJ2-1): DGGITQSPKYLFRKEGQNVTLSCEQNLNHDAMYWYRQDPGQGLRLIYYSQIVNDFQKGDIAEGYSVSREKKESFPLTVTSAQKNPTAFYLCASSMEQNNEQFFGPGTRLTVL.

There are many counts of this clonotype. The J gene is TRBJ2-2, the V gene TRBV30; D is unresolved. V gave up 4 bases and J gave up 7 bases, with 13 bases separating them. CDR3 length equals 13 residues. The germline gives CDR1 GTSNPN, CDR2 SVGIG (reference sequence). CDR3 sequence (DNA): TGTGCCTGGACTTCCGACTTGCACGGGGAGCTGTTTTTT. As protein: CAWTSDLHGELFF.